These T cell receptor beta chains were read from a single sample in a study of vaccination and CD4 T cells after COVID-19. TCRdb used MiXCR to reprocess the PCR reads, holding one entry per CDR3 protein. The sample includes 4,000 to 5,000 distinct CDR3 sequences, 15% to 20% of them seen just once. Which antigens these TCRs recognize remains unknown. Sequenced input: CD4+ T cells from blood, cultured in vitro. These receptors came from a human donor who had recovered from COVID-19. Each CDR3 is given with its conserved first and last residue. D genes are given only for firm matches. Not all rows give a size; the values are once, few, many and, for expanded clones, a class.

CASSPQRTEDYGYTF,NA,TRBJ1-2,TRBV7-9,few
CAWSVKGHSNQPQHF,NA,TRBJ1-5,TRBV30,NA
CASSLDRSYYGYTF,NA,TRBJ1-2,TRBV7-2,NA
CASSPGQDTEAFF,TRBD1,TRBJ1-1,TRBV18,NA
CASSALAGRGTDTQYF,TRBD2,TRBJ2-3,TRBV5-1,few
CATTPGTGGYEQYF,TRBD1,TRBJ2-7,TRBV25-1,NA
CASSRQRQVNEKLFF,NA,TRBJ1-4,TRBV7-2,few
CSASFRAGSGNTIYF,NA,TRBJ1-3,TRBV20-1,few
CASSLEYNTGELFF,NA,TRBJ2-2,TRBV27,NA
CAWSDRNTEAFF,NA,TRBJ1-1,TRBV30,NA
CAISEYPRQHGYTF,NA,TRBJ1-2,TRBV10-3,medium-sized
CATRNRGGSITDTQYF,NA,TRBJ2-3,TRBV15,NA
CAWSVKRGGNTGELFF,TRBD2,TRBJ2-2,TRBV30,NA
CASSFRNQPQHF,NA,TRBJ1-5,TRBV19,medium-sized
CASSELAPTVGVEAFF,NA,TRBJ1-1,TRBV6-1,few
CASRGTGRKNEQFF,TRBD1,TRBJ2-1,TRBV6-1,NA
CASTLAGTTDQPQHF,NA,TRBJ1-5,TRBV12-3/TRBV12-4,few
CASSQRVGDGYTF,NA,TRBJ1-2,TRBV14,few
CASSSGGIKTDTQYF,TRBD2,TRBJ2-3,TRBV5-1,NA
CASSPGDRWDLNNYGYTF,TRBD1,TRBJ1-2,TRBV11-2,few
CASNDGSSYNSPLHF,NA,TRBJ1-6,TRBV6-1,NA
CASSPLGTGVYEQYF,TRBD1,TRBJ2-7,TRBV3-1,NA
CASSLEASGSEQFF,TRBD2,TRBJ2-1,TRBV5-4,medium-sized
CSVKEGGYTF,NA,TRBJ1-2,TRBV20-1,NA
CASSLSRASEAFF,NA,TRBJ1-1,TRBV12-3/TRBV12-4,NA
CATSRGGLGQPQHF,TRBD1,TRBJ1-5,TRBV15,medium-sized
CASSGREAEQFF,TRBD2,TRBJ2-1,TRBV11-3,NA
CASSHTGTSGVVRTDTQYF,TRBD2,TRBJ2-3,TRBV14,NA
CATSRFRGSGNTIYF,NA,TRBJ1-3,TRBV15,medium-sized
CASTNLLGSTEAFF,NA,TRBJ1-1,TRBV12-3/TRBV12-4,few
CASRNRVCNEQFF,NA,TRBJ2-1,TRBV2,few
CAISEGTTMPEQFF,TRBD2,TRBJ2-1,TRBV10-3,NA
CASSLVGIETQYF,NA,TRBJ2-5,TRBV7-6,medium-sized
CASSELGILAFF,NA,TRBJ1-1,TRBV6-1,large
CSARDYGQGGDEQFF,TRBD1,TRBJ2-1,TRBV20-1,medium-sized
CASSYRSPHTDTQYF,NA,TRBJ2-3,TRBV6-5,NA
CASRADRVGEAFF,TRBD1,TRBJ1-1,TRBV5-4,NA
CASSLTSGYSGNTIYF,NA,TRBJ1-3,TRBV9,NA
CASSRDRVSGGYTF,TRBD1,TRBJ1-2,TRBV18,few
CASSLGRHSYEQYF,NA,TRBJ2-7,TRBV5-1,NA
CASRLTGRAEAFF,TRBD1,TRBJ1-1,TRBV19,medium-sized
CAWGPGTGGSGNTIYF,NA,TRBJ1-3,TRBV30,few
CATSRGEGTGELFF,TRBD2,TRBJ2-2,TRBV15,large
CASSPARATGGAFF,NA,TRBJ1-1,TRBV18,few
CASSLGGLSSYEQYF,NA,TRBJ2-7,TRBV7-8,NA
CASSTSTGSEGEQYF,TRBD1,TRBJ2-7,TRBV7-8,few
CASRFRTSQRATDTQYF,TRBD2,TRBJ2-3,TRBV5-4,few
CASRKPGQGLETQYF,TRBD1,TRBJ2-5,TRBV2,few
CSAGDRIWQETQYF,TRBD1,TRBJ2-5,TRBV20-1,NA
CAWSYAGKSYNEQFF,NA,TRBJ2-1,TRBV30,NA
CASRAGTDTQYF,NA,TRBJ2-3,TRBV25-1,NA
CASSYSIIGTKNIQYF,NA,TRBJ2-4,TRBV6-5,NA
CASSSQPSSGYTF,NA,TRBJ1-2,TRBV12-3/TRBV12-4,NA
CATGQNNYGYTF,NA,TRBJ1-2,TRBV6-1,few
CATSGVGGDEQFF,NA,TRBJ2-1,TRBV15,NA
CASSLSGTGNTIYF,NA,TRBJ1-3,TRBV28,few
CASSRLESVGYGYTF,NA,TRBJ1-2,TRBV19,NA